This T cell receptor (beta chain) stems from a study of Graves' ophthalmopathy and Graves' hyperthyroidism. Germline V gene data show CDR1 as SQVTM and CDR2 as ANQGSEA. V dropped 1 base and J dropped 8 bases, with 8 bases sitting between them. This CDR3 is built from 11 residues. Amplification of the TCR beta CDR3 regions used RNA transcripts (as template). Second-round multiplex PCR came after first-round RT-PCR with HTBI primers. One entry per CDR3 protein results from TCRdb running MiXCR on the multiplex PCR reads. The sample has almost 750,000 distinct CDR3 sequences, roughly 41% seen once. The rearrangement joins TRBV29-1 to TRBJ1-2, with D unclear. The sample was peripheral blood. This clonotype was obtained from an adult man with Graves' ophthalmopathy. This chain's CDR3 is CSVEVGLGYTF. The CDR3 nucleotides read TGCAGCGTTGAAGTAGGGTTAGGCTACACCTTC.